The 27 T cell receptor beta chains below were found in one sample sequenced in a study of T cells after yellow fever vaccination. TCRdb processed the 5' RACE reads anew with MiXCR; each CDR3 protein has one entry. The sample includes some 300,000 distinct CDR3 sequences, roughly 8.4% of them seen just once. Sequencing used PBMCs, obtained 45 days after the first yellow fever vaccination. These receptors all come from a man younger than 35 who received the YFV17D yellow fever vaccine.

This clonotype turned up a few times. The gene calls are TRBV23-1 and TRBJ2-2, with unresolved D. TRBV23-1 qualifies as an ORF whose function is uncertain. V was pared by 3 bases and J by 2 bases, with 10 bases between. CDR3 length equals 15 residues. CDR3 nucleotide sequence: TGCGCCAGCAGTCATAGGCCTACTAACACCGGGGAGCTGTTTTTT. Amino acids: CASSHRPTNTGELFF.

The rearrangement joins TRBV20-1 to TRBJ2-1; D might be TRBD2 (6 bases). V was trimmed by 7 bases and J by 6 bases, leaving 16 bases between them. Germline CDR1 and CDR2: DFQATT and SNEGSKA (reference sequence). The CDR3 loop spans 13 amino acids. The CDR3 sequence is CSERVPRGNEQFF. In DNA form, the CDR3 reads TGCAGTGAGCGGGTGCCGCGGGGCAATGAGCAGTTCTTC.

This clonotype was seen many times. The genes are TRBV7-9 and TRBJ2-7; TRBD1 might be the D (6 bases). The CDR3 contains 12 residues. Trimming took off 5 bases at V and 7 bases at J, with 12 bases between the two ends. In germline, CDR1 is SEHNR, CDR2 FQNEAQ (reference sequence). CDR3 sequence reads: CASSRTVREQYF. DNA for the CDR3: TGTGCCAGCAGCAGGACAGTTAGGGAGCAGTACTTC.

This rearrangement joins TRBV11-2 to TRBJ2-2; 10 nucleotides match TRBD2. Germline CDR1 reads SGHAT; CDR2 reads FQNNGV. This CDR3 comprises 16 residues. The trim removed 5 bases at V and 5 bases at J, leaving 8 bases unmatched. The CDR3 nucleotides read TGTGCCAGCAGCCCAGAGCGGGGGGGCCCAACCGGGGAGCTGTTTTTT. As protein: CASSPERGGPTGELFF.

The chain has TRBV12-3 or TRBV12-4 and TRBJ1-2, with 7 bases that match TRBD1. This CDR3 is 15 amino acids long. Losses at the gene ends were 5 bases for V and 4 bases for J; bases not matched to a gene: 10. The CDR3 region has the DNA TGTGCCAGCAGTCAACAGGGGAAGGGGTCCTATGGCTACACCTTC. This codes for CASSQQGKGSYGYTF.

This clonotype was seen more than once but under ten times. The rearrangement uses TRBV4-1 and TRBJ2-6; possible D gene TRBD1, 6 bases. The CDR3 contains 18 residues. Germline CDR1 reads MGHRA; CDR2 reads YSYEKL. V was trimmed by 2 bases and J by 4 bases, leaving 18 bases between them. Here the CDR3 reads CASSQRYNTGSGANVLTF. CDR3 DNA: TGCGCCAGCAGCCAAAGATACAATACAGGGTCCGGGGCCAACGTCCTGACTTTC.

This clonotype has only one observation. The chain combines TRBV5-5 with TRBJ1-6; TRBD1 aligns across 8 bases. With V trimmed by 3 bases and J by 10 bases, 3 bases remained unmatched. Germline V gene lookup returns CDR1 SGHKS and CDR2 YYEKEE (reference sequence). The CDR3 is made up of 13 amino acids. DNA of the CDR3: TGTGCCAGCAGCTGGACAGGGCGCTCACCCCTCCACTTT. This sequence encodes CASSWTGRSPLHF.

This clonotype was recorded at least ten times. The V gene is TRBV7-2, the J gene TRBJ2-3; TRBD2 matches at 7 bases. The germline CDR1 and CDR2 sequences are SGHTA and FQGNSA. The CDR3 length is 13 residues. With V trimmed by 5 bases and J by 6 bases, 5 bases remained unmatched. CDR3 sequence reads: CASSAQRGDTQYF. The CDR3 region has the DNA TGTGCCAGCAGCGCCCAGCGGGGTGATACGCAGTATTTT.

This clonotype was observed a few times. The V call is TRBV23-1, the J call TRBJ2-7, with TRBD1 identical over 7 bases. TRBV23-1 is treated as an ORF (open reading frame) with a function not yet certain. The ends lost 5 bases at V and 0 bases at J; junction bases unmatched: 13. The CDR3 runs to 17 residues. The CDR3 sequence is CASSMQGVLTRSYEQYV. Written as DNA, the CDR3 is TGCGCCAGCAGTATGCAGGGGGTCCTCACTCGCTCCTACGAGCAGTACGTC.

This clonotype was detected only once. The CDR3 region has the DNA TGTGCCATCAGTGAGTTAGGGCAGGGGACGAACACCGGGGAGCTGTTTTTT. Its protein is CAISELGQGTNTGELFF. The chain joins TRBV10-3 to TRBJ2-2, with D perhaps TRBD1 (6 bases). The CDR3 length is 17 residues. Germline assignment: CDR1 ENHRY and CDR2 SYGVKD. V was clipped by 1 base and J by 0 bases, with 12 bases between them.

The genes are TRBV12-3 or TRBV12-4 and TRBJ1-5; 9 bases align to TRBD1. This CDR3 region has 15 residues. V was clipped by 4 bases and J by 3 bases; unmatched bases: 4. CDR3 sequence reads: CASSSRDRDNQPQHF. As DNA, the CDR3 is TGTGCCAGCAGTTCCCGGGACAGGGACAATCAGCCCCAGCATTTT.

This sequence joins TRBV5-1 and TRBJ2-3; D unresolved. CDR1 is SGHRS, CDR2 YFSETQ, per germline. Trimming stripped 0 bases from V and 6 bases from J, with 11 bases between. The CDR3 extends over 14 amino acids. CDR3 nucleotides: TGCGCCAGCAGCTTGGTGTCGTCAAAGGATACGCAGTATTTT. Its translation: CASSLVSSKDTQYF.

The chain carries TRBV11-2 and TRBJ2-7, with unresolved D. The CDR3 is 13 amino acids. The V end lost 1 base, the J end lost 7 bases, and 11 bases lay between the germline ends. The V gene's germline CDR1 is SGHAT and CDR2 FQNNGV. The CDR3 loop reads CASSLAPAREQYF. CDR3 DNA: TGTGCCAGCAGCTTAGCCCCCGCACGAGAGCAGTACTTC.

The table lists this clonotype with a few counts. The chain links TRBV7-9 to TRBJ2-4; TRBD1 is a possible D gene (5 bases). Germline V gene lookup returns CDR1 SEHNR and CDR2 FQNEAQ (reference sequence). The CDR3 is 17 residues long. Between the trimmed V and J ends, which lost 5 bases and 3 bases, there was a span of 20 bases. CDR3 sequence reads: CASSRPLGRDNKNIQYF. The DNA of the CDR3 is TGTGCCAGCAGCCGCCCCTTGGGGCGAGACAACAAAAACATTCAGTACTTC.

In its sample, this clonotype was seen many times. The gene calls are TRBV10-3 and TRBJ2-3; the match to TRBD2 covers 8 bases. The CDR3 is 15 residues long. CDR1 ENHRY and CDR2 SYGVKD come from the germline V gene. The ends lost 2 bases at V and 0 bases at J; junction bases unmatched: 1. CDR3 nucleotides: TGTGCCATCAGTGAGGCGGGGGGAAGCACAGATACGCAGTATTTT. It codes for CAISEAGGSTDTQYF.

Ten or more counts support this clonotype. The J gene is TRBJ1-3, the V gene TRBV12-3 or TRBV12-4; D is undetermined. The CDR3 loop spans 15 amino acids. V dropped 0 bases and J dropped 12 bases, with 18 bases sitting between them. CDR3: CASSLARPPGRDIYF. CDR3 DNA: TGTGCCAGCAGTTTAGCGCGGCCACCCGGGCGGGACATATATTTT.

The chain links TRBV20-1 to TRBJ1-2; 9 nucleotides align to TRBD1. The CDR3 loop spans 15 amino acids. Unmatched junction bases numbered 16, after V lost 6 bases and J lost 8 bases. CDR1 is DFQATT, CDR2 SNEGSKA, per germline (reference sequence). The CDR3 sequence is CSAFPRGTGLGGYTF. For the CDR3, the DNA is TGCAGTGCCTTTCCCCGTGGGACAGGGTTGGGGGGCTACACCTTC.

This clonotype was picked up many times. The chain uses TRBV5-1 and TRBJ2-3; D gene unclear. V was cut by 4 bases and J by 3 bases, with 9 bases left in between. The CDR3 consists of 13 residues. Germline V lookup: CDR1 SGHRS, CDR2 YFSETQ. The CDR3 region has the DNA TGCGCCAGCAGCGATGGACCGACAGATACGCAGTATTTT. This codes for CASSDGPTDTQYF.

This rearrangement joins TRBV4-3 to TRBJ2-7, with D perhaps TRBD1 (6 bases). Trimming took 3 bases from V and 3 from J, leaving 15 bases between them. The CDR3 consists of 15 residues. From germline, CDR1 is LGHNA and CDR2 YSLEER. The CDR3 sequence is CASSQTTGPFYEQYV. The DNA of the CDR3 is TGCGCCAGCAGCCAGACCACAGGGCCGTTCTACGAGCAGTACGTC.

This clonotype was counted ten times or more. The chain is built from TRBV25-1 and TRBJ2-5, with TRBD1 as a possible D gene (6 bases). The CDR3 runs 13 residues. V was shortened by 3 bases and J by 5 bases, with 10 bases between the two germline ends. Germline loops: CDR1 MGHDK, CDR2 SYGVNS. In nucleotides, the CDR3 is TGTGCCAGCAGTGAGGGGGCTACGGAGACCCAGTACTTC. It encodes CASSEGATETQYF.

This clonotype was seen a handful of times. V is TRBV6-1 and J is TRBJ2-1; 8 bases map to TRBD1. Germline V gene lookup returns CDR1 MNHNS and CDR2 SASEGT. The CDR3 is 13 residues long. The ends lost 7 bases at V and 9 bases at J; junction bases unmatched: 8. The CDR3 DNA sequence: TGTGCCAGCACCGGGACAGGCTTCTCTGAGCAGTTCTTC. Translating it yields CASTGTGFSEQFF.

The chain employs TRBV5-1 and TRBJ2-5; TRBD2 agrees at 9 bases. With 6 bases clipped from V and 9 bases from J, the junction kept 15 bases outside the gene matches. CDR1 and CDR2 (germline): SGHRS, YFSETQ. This CDR3 contains 15 residues. CDR3 amino acids: CASTPGLAPAGAQYF. As DNA, the CDR3 is TGCGCCAGCACCCCGGGACTAGCCCCCGCTGGGGCCCAGTACTTC.

This clonotype was seen repeatedly, ten times or more. The V gene is TRBV25-1, the J gene TRBJ2-2, with 8 bases aligning to TRBD1. J gave up 3 bases and V 3 bases, and 0 bases lay outside the gene matches. Germline CDR1 MGHDK, CDR2 SYGVNS. The CDR3 extends over 14 amino acids. CDR3 sequence (DNA): TGTGCCAGCAGTGACAGGGGGCACACCGGGGAGCTGTTTTTT. Residues: CASSDRGHTGELFF.

This clonotype has at least ten counts. The chain joins TRBV7-2 to TRBJ2-1, with D possibly being TRBD1 (5 bases). The V end was cut by 3 bases, the J end by 9 bases, with 15 bases between. This CDR3 spans 14 amino acids. CDR1 and CDR2 (germline): SGHTA, FQGNSA. The CDR3 is CASSFGARYTEQFF. The CDR3 nucleotides are TGTGCCAGCAGCTTTGGGGCTCGGTATACTGAGCAGTTCTTC.

This clonotype has just a few counts. The genes are TRBV5-1 and TRBJ1-6; D ambiguous. V dropped 0 bases and J dropped 2 bases, with 9 bases sitting between them. This CDR3 spans 16 amino acids. The V gene's germline CDR1 is SGHRS and CDR2 YFSETQ. CDR3 nucleotides: TGCGCCAGCAGCTTGGCCCGAGGGCCCTATAATTCACCCCTCCACTTT. It specifies CASSLARGPYNSPLHF. Variable domain in full (rest from reference TRBV5-1 and TRBJ1-6): KAGVTQTPRYLIKTRGQQVTLSCSPISGHRSVSWYQQTPGQGLQFLFEYFSETQRNKGNFPGRFSGRQFSNSRSEMNVSTLELGDSALYLCASSLARGPYNSPLHFGNGTRLTVT.

V and J are TRBV10-2 and TRBJ2-1; either TRBD1 or TRBD2 may supply D (6 bases each). The CDR3 has 15 amino acids. V was pared by 4 bases and J by 1 base, with 11 bases between. The germline gives CDR1 WSHSY, CDR2 SAAADI. The CDR3 region has the DNA TGCGCCAGCAGTGCTTGGAGGGGGTCCTACAATGAGCAGTTCTTC. Protein product: CASSAWRGSYNEQFF.

The chain recombines TRBV27 with TRBJ2-3; TRBD2 matches 7 bases. Germline values: CDR1 MNHEY, CDR2 SMNVEV (reference sequence). The length of the CDR3 is 13 residues. The ends lost 6 bases at V and 7 bases at J; junction bases unmatched: 7. CDR3 DNA sequence: TGTGCCAGCAGAGGACTAGGGATATATACGCAGTATTTT. This codes for CASRGLGIYTQYF.